Listed below are T cell receptor beta chains from one sample, sequenced in a study of blood T cell repertoires in COVID-19. The protocol was immunoSEQ multiplex PCR, while the TCRdb copy is restricted to in-frame clones and leaves out a portion. The data contain roughly 29,000 clones, roughly 93% of them singletons. Sequences were obtained from peripheral blood. These receptor sequences come from a woman aged 65 to 85 with COVID-19, enrolled during active disease. Each CDR3 is given with its conserved first and last residue. A D gene is named only where the DNA matches it firmly. Size values are once, few and many counts, or a class for expanded clones, and some rows have none.

d_call | clone_size | j_call | v_call | cdr3_nt | cdr3_aa
. | . | TRBJ2-6 | TRBV3-1/TRBV3-2 | TGTGCCAGCAACCCCAGGGGCCCCTCTGGGGCCAACGTCCTGACTTTC | CASNPRGPSGANVLTF
. | few | TRBJ2-2 | TRBV10-2 | TGCGCCAGCAGACCCTCCGGGGTGTCGGGGTGGACGAACACCGGGGAGCTGTTTTTT | CASRPSGVSGWTNTGELFF
. | . | TRBJ1-2 | TRBV9 | TGTGCCAGCAGCGTAGATCCCGGAGGCATCGACGGCTACACCTTC | CASSVDPGGIDGYTF
. | once | TRBJ2-1 | TRBV5-5 | TGTGCCAGCAGCTTGGGACTAAACAATGAGCAGTTCTTC | CASSLGLNNEQFF
TRBD2 | . | TRBJ2-1 | TRBV7-8 | TGTGCCAGCAGCTTCGGGGAGGGCGGGAGGTTGGCAAATGAGCAGTTCTTC | CASSFGEGGRLANEQFF
. | . | TRBJ2-2 | TRBV5-4 | TGTGCCAGCAGCTTGTCGGTCACGTTATACACCGGGGAGCTGTTTTTT | CASSLSVTLYTGELFF
TRBD1 | . | TRBJ2-7 | TRBV25-1 | TGTGCCAGCAAGGGGGTAAATACAGGGGCCTACGAGCAGTACTTC | CASKGVNTGAYEQYF
TRBD1 | once | TRBJ2-1 | TRBV9 | TGTGCCAGCAGCGTAGGGCAGGGGGTTTACAATGAGCAGTTCTTC | CASSVGQGVYNEQFF
TRBD1 | . | TRBJ2-7 | TRBV6-5 | TGTGCCAGCAGACGACAGGGGGCCTACGAGCAGTACTTC | CASRRQGAYEQYF
TRBD1 | . | TRBJ2-7 | TRBV18 | TGTGCCAGCTGGGACAGCACATCGGGGGAGCAGTACTTC | CASWDSTSGEQYF
TRBD2 | . | TRBJ2-1 | TRBV9 | TGTGCCAGCAGCGTGGGACTAGCCTACAATGAGCAGTTCTTC | CASSVGLAYNEQFF
TRBD2 | . | TRBJ2-5 | TRBV11-2 | TGTGCCAGCAGCCCCAGTTTTGGCGGGAGGGCCTCGGAAGAGACCCAGTACTTC | CASSPSFGGRASEETQYF
TRBD1 | . | TRBJ2-2 | TRBV7-8 | TGTGCCAGCAGCTTAGAGACAGGGCACACCGGGGAGCTGTTTTTT | CASSLETGHTGELFF
TRBD1 | . | TRBJ2-1 | TRBV6-6 | TGTGCCAGCAGTTACTCGACGGGACAGCAACAGTTCTTC | CASSYSTGQQQFF
TRBD1 | once | TRBJ2-5 | TRBV19 | TGTGCCAGTAGTATAGCGGGACAGGGGGCGCGGGGAGAGACCCAGTACTTC | CASSIAGQGARGETQYF
. | few | TRBJ1-1 | TRBV11-2 | TGTGCCAGCAGCTTATTGATGGCGGACAGGAACACTGAAGCTTTCTTT | CASSLLMADRNTEAFF
. | . | TRBJ2-1 | TRBV28 | TGTGCCAGCAGTCTAGAACCGACTGACAATGAGCAGTTCTTC | CASSLEPTDNEQFF
TRBD1 | . | TRBJ1-6 | TRBV3-1/TRBV3-2 | TGTGCCAGCAGCCAGGCGACAGGGGCCAATTCACCCCTCCACTTT | CASSQATGANSPLHF
TRBD2 | once | TRBJ2-1 | TRBV5-4 | TGTGCCAGCAGCTTGGATAGCGGGACTTACAATGAGCAGTTCTTC | CASSLDSGTYNEQFF
. | . | TRBJ2-3 | TRBV10-2 | TGCGCCAGCAGGAGTTCTGCGGCAGATACGCAGTATTTT | CASRSSAADTQYF
. | . | TRBJ1-5 | TRBV19 | TGTGCCAGTAGTCCGAAGGCAGGGGAGAATCAGCCCCAGCATTTT | CASSPKAGENQPQHF
. | . | TRBJ2-3 | TRBV9 | TGTGCCAGCAGCACCCCTACCTCGGGATGGCGGGGATTCACAGATACGCAGTATTTT | CASSTPTSGWRGFTDTQYF
TRBD1 | . | TRBJ1-2 | TRBV29-1 | TGCAGCGTGACCATCGACAGGGGGTATGGCTACACCTTC | CSVTIDRGYGYTF
. | . | TRBJ2-7 | TRBV19 | TGTGCCAGTAGTATAGGGCCCGAGGTGCGGGCCTACGAGCAGTACTTC | CASSIGPEVRAYEQYF
. | once | TRBJ2-2 | TRBV9 | TGTGCCAGCAGCGGGCCCCAGGGCGGGACTAACACCGGGGAGCTGTTTTTT | CASSGPQGGTNTGELFF
. | . | TRBJ2-1 | TRBV29-1 | TGCAGCGTTGAAGGCGGCTTCTGGACTGATACCTACAATGAGCAGTTCTTC | CSVEGGFWTDTYNEQFF
. | . | TRBJ2-6 | TRBV24-1 | TGTGCCACCAGTGATATGGGTAGGGGCGGGGCCAACGTCCTGACTTTC | CATSDMGRGGANVLTF
TRBD2 | . | TRBJ2-1 | TRBV30 | TGTGCCTGGAGCCGGGGGGGGGACAATGAGCAGTTCTTC | CAWSRGGDNEQFF
TRBD2 | once | TRBJ2-1 | TRBV27 | TGTGCCAGCCCCTCGACTAGCGGGAGGTCCAATGAGCAGTTCTTC | CASPSTSGRSNEQFF
TRBD1 | . | TRBJ1-2 | TRBV4-3 | TGCGCCAGCAGCCAAGCCCCCGGGGCAGGGGGCTGGGGCTACACCTTC | CASSQAPGAGGWGYTF
TRBD2 | . | TRBJ2-1 | TRBV6-1 | TGTGCCAGCAGTGAATGGGGGACTAGTTACAATGAGCAGTTCTTC | CASSEWGTSYNEQFF
TRBD2 | . | TRBJ2-3 | TRBV3-1/TRBV3-2 | TGTGCCAGCAGCCAAGTCGGGAGGGCCTCAGATACGCAGTATTTT | CASSQVGRASDTQYF
. | . | TRBJ2-7 | TRBV20-1 | TGCAGTGCTCCCCGTTGGCCCGAGCAGTACTTC | CSAPRWPEQYF
. | . | TRBJ1-2 | TRBV3-1/TRBV3-2 | TGTGCCAGCAGCCAAGATTTAGGGGCTAACTATGGCTACACCTTC | CASSQDLGANYGYTF
. | . | TRBJ1-4 | TRBV5-4 | TGTGCCAGTTCCCGGGAGGGACGTGAAAAACTGTTTTTT | CASSREGREKLFF
. | . | TRBJ1-1 | TRBV28 | TGTGCCAGCAGTTTATCAGAACCTGAAGCTTTCTTT | CASSLSEPEAFF
TRBD1 | . | TRBJ1-5 | TRBV28 | TGTGCCAGCAGACCACAGGGGACAGGCAATCAGCCCCAGCATTTT | CASRPQGTGNQPQHF
. | few | TRBJ1-2 | TRBV14 | TGTGCCAGCAGCCACGGGGACAACAACTATGGCTACACCTTC | CASSHGDNNYGYTF
. | . | TRBJ1-2 | TRBV7-9 | TGTGCCAGCAGCAGCGGATGGGGGGACGGGAACTATGGCTACACCTTC | CASSSGWGDGNYGYTF
. | . | TRBJ2-7 | TRBV28 | TGTGCCAGCAGTCTCGAGGGCCGGGACGAGCAGTACTTC | CASSLEGRDEQYF
. | . | TRBJ1-2 | TRBV5-1 | TGCGCCAGCAGCTTGGCCGGGGAGTATGGCTACACCTTC | CASSLAGEYGYTF
. | . | TRBJ2-5 | TRBV21-1 | TGTGCCAGCAGCAAAGGGGGGCGTTTGGGTTGGGTCTTGTCCTGTTTAGAGACCCAGTACTTC | CASSKGGRLGWVLSCLETQYF
. | . | TRBJ1-5 | TRBV6-1 | TGTGCCAGCAGTGGGGCGGACACCCGAGGAAATCAGCCCCAGCATTTT | CASSGADTRGNQPQHF
TRBD1 | . | TRBJ1-1 | TRBV5-1 | TGCGCCAGCAGCTTGTCTGAGACAGGGGGCTACGCCGCTAACACTGAAGCTTTCTTT | CASSLSETGGYAANTEAFF
. | . | TRBJ1-2 | TRBV27 | TGTGCCAGCAGTTTATCGAGTCTGGGGAGGTATGGCTACACCTTC | CASSLSSLGRYGYTF
TRBD1 | . | TRBJ1-2 | TRBV27 | TGTGCCAGCAGCCAGGGGGAGAGAGGTTATGGCTACACCTTC | CASSQGERGYGYTF
. | . | TRBJ1-2 | TRBV28 | TGTGCCAGCAGTTTTGGCGGTGCTGATGGCTACACCTTC | CASSFGGADGYTF
. | . | TRBJ1-3 | TRBV6-5 | TGTGCCAGCAGCCCACAGGGTTCTGGAAACACCATATATTTT | CASSPQGSGNTIYF
. | . | TRBJ1-2 | TRBV10-3 | TGTGCCTCGCAGGGTTCTTCTAACTATGGCTACACCTTC | CASQGSSNYGYTF
TRBD2 | once | TRBJ2-1 | TRBV5-1 | TGCGCCAGCAGCTTGAAACTAGCGGGAATAAATGAGCAGTTCTTC | CASSLKLAGINEQFF
. | . | TRBJ1-2 | TRBV6-6 | TGTGCCAGCAGTTACTCGGGAGGCTCTAACTATGGCTACACCTTC | CASSYSGGSNYGYTF
TRBD1 | . | TRBJ2-1 | TRBV7-9 | TGTGCCAGCAGCTTGACAGGGGGCTCCTACAATGAGCAGTTCTTC | CASSLTGGSYNEQFF
TRBD1 | . | TRBJ1-2 | TRBV6-5 | TGTGCCAGCAGGCTCTACTTACAGGGGAGCTATGGCTACACCTTC | CASRLYLQGSYGYTF
TRBD2 | . | TRBJ2-7 | TRBV7-2 | TGTGCCAGCAGCTTAAGTCCGGGAGGTCCCCACGAGCAGTACTTC | CASSLSPGGPHEQYF
. | . | TRBJ2-1 | TRBV27 | TGTGCCAGCAGTCTCCTCGGGACAACGCATGAGCAGTTCTTC | CASSLLGTTHEQFF
. | . | TRBJ1-5 | TRBV7-2 | TGTGCCAGCAGCTCGGATCGGGATAGCAATCAGCCCCAGCATTTT | CASSSDRDSNQPQHF
TRBD1 | . | TRBJ1-4 | TRBV7-6 | TGTGCCAGCAGCTTAGGCCTACAGGGGGGTGAAAAACTGTTTTTT | CASSLGLQGGEKLFF
. | once | TRBJ1-1 | TRBV11-2 | TGTGCCAGCAGCTTCCCCGGGACTGTGAACACTGAAGCTTTCTTT | CASSFPGTVNTEAFF
. | once | TRBJ1-2 | TRBV3-1/TRBV3-2 | TGTGCCAGCAGCCTTGACAGCTATGGCTACACCTTC | CASSLDSYGYTF